This TCR beta chain was obtained from a study of T cells after yellow fever vaccination. Findings and limits, study-wide: Abundant clonotypes from the bulk population could get into FACS-sorted repertoires as contaminants. A small proportion of clonotypes was detected in both the CD4 and CD8 compartments. Memory subsets that were sorted on day 0 lacked detectable signal for almost all vaccine-responding clonotypes. Boosting was followed by the reappearance of most primary-vaccination clones (about 96% CD4, under 90% CD8).

V dropped 5 bases and J dropped 7 bases, with 12 bases sitting between them. Germline CDR1 and CDR2: SGHTA and FQGNSA. This CDR3 region has 13 residues. This clonotype turned up a few times. TCRdb reprocessed the 5' RACE reads with MiXCR, giving one entry per CDR3 protein. The table includes 25,000 to 35,000 distinct CDR3 sequences, 6.3% detected once. Sequenced here: PBMCs, either bulk or a sorted T-cell subset (CD4+, CD8+, memory, or dextramer-sorted; not recorded which), sampled on the day of the yellow fever booster vaccination. The rearrangement joins TRBV7-2 to TRBJ1-5; no definite D call. The sequence derives from a man between 25 and 39 years old who received the YFV17D yellow fever vaccine. The CDR3, as DNA: TGTGCCAGCAGCCTTAACCCGCGCCAGCCCCAGCATTTT. Its translation: CASSLNPRQPQHF.